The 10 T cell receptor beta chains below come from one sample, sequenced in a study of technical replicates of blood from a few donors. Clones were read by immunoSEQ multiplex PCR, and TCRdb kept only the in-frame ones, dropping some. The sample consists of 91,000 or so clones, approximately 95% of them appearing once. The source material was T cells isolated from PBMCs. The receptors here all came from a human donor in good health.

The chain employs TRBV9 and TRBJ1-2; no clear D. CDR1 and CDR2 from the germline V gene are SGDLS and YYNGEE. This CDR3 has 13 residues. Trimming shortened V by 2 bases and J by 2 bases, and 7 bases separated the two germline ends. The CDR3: CASSVQQNYGYTF. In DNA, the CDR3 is TGTGCCAGCAGCGTGCAACAGAACTATGGCTACACCTTC.

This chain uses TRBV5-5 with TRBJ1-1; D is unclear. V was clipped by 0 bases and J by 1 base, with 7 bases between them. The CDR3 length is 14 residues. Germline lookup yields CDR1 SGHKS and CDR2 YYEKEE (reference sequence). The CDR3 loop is CASSLAAENTEAFF. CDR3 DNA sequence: TGTGCCAGCAGCTTGGCCGCAGAGAACACTGAAGCTTTCTTT.

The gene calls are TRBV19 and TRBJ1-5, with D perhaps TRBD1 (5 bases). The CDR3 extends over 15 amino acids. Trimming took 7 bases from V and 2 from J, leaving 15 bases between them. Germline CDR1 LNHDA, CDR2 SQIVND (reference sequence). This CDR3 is CASKRSQGRNQPQHF. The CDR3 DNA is TGTGCCAGTAAGAGATCGCAGGGCCGCAATCAGCCCCAGCATTTT. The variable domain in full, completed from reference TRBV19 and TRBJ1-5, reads DGGITQSPKYLFRKEGQNVTLSCEQNLNHDAMYWYRQDPGQGLRLIYYSQIVNDFQKGDIAEGYSVSREKKESFPLTVTSAQKNPTAFYLCASKRSQGRNQPQHFGDGTRLSIL.

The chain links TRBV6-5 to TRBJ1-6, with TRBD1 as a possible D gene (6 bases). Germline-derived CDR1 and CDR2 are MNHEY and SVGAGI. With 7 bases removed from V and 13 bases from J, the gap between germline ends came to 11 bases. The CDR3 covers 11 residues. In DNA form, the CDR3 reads TGTGCCAGCACTTCAGGGGTGCCCCTCCACTTT. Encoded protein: CASTSGVPLHF.

This CDR3 reads CASSFENTLNEQFF. CDR3 coding DNA: TGTGCCAGCAGCTTTGAAAATACTTTGAATGAGCAGTTCTTC. V is TRBV4-2 and J is TRBJ2-1, with no clear D. Germline lookup yields CDR1 LGHNA and CDR2 YNFKEQ. The CDR3 loop spans 14 amino acids. V was pared by 5 bases and J by 7 bases, with 15 bases between.

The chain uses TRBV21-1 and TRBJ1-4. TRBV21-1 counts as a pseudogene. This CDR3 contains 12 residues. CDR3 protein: CASKKVGEKLFF. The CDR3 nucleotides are TGTGCCAGCAAAAAAGTCGGGGAAAAACTGTTTTTT.

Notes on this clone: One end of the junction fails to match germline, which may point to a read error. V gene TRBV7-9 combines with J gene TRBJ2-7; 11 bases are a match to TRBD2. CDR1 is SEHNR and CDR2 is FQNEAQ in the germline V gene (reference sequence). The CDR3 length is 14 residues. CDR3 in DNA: TGTGCCAGCAGCCTAGCGGGAGGACCCGAAGGGCAGTACTTC. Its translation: CASSLAGGPEGQYF.

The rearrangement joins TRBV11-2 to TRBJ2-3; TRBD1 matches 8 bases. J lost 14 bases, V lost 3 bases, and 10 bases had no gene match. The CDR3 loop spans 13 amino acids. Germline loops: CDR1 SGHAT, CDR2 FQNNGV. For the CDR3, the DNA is TGTGCCAGCAGCTTTGCCGAGGACAGGGTCGGGTATTTT. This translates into CASSFAEDRVGYF.

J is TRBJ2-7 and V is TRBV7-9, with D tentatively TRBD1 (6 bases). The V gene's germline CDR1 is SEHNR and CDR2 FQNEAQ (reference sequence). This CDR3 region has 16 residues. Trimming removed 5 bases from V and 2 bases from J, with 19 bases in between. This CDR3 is CASSRITGFPPYEQYF. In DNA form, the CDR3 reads TGTGCCAGCAGCCGGATCACAGGGTTCCCCCCCTACGAGCAGTACTTC. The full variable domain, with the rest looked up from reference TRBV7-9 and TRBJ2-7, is DTGVSQNPRHKITKRGQNVTFRCDPISEHNRLYWYRQTLGQGPEFLTYFQNEAQLEKSRLLSDRFSAERPKGSFSTLEIQRTEQGDSAMYLCASSRITGFPPYEQYFGPGTRLTVT.

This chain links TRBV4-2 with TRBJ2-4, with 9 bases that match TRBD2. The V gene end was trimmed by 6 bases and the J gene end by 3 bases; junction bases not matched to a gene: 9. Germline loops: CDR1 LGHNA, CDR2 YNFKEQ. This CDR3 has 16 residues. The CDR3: CASRGIAGVDKNIQYF. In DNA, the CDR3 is TGTGCCAGCAGGGGCATAGCGGGAGTAGACAAAAACATTCAGTACTTC.